This T cell receptor beta chain was recovered during a study of identical twins. Using its own MiXCR run on the 5' RACE reads, TCRdb lists one record per CDR3 protein. This sample has roughly 1,500,000 distinct CDR3 sequences, with under 35% found just once. Germline CDR1 reads SGHVS; CDR2 reads FNYEAQ. This CDR3 has 14 amino acids. With V trimmed by 5 bases and J by 7 bases, 4 bases remained unmatched. The sample holds a few counts of this clonotype. The sequence came from a newborn girl in good health. The sequenced material came from cord blood. The chain combines TRBV7-6 with TRBJ1-6, with TRBD1 matching 8 bases. CDR3 sequence (DNA): TGTGCCAGCAGCACACAGGGGGAGAATTCACCCCTCCACTTT. It codes for CASSTQGENSPLHF.